These 23 T cell receptor beta chains came from one sample sequenced in a study of CD8+ T cells in alopecia areata. The authors extracted RNA and reverse transcribed it into cDNA as the sequencing template. Sequencing used immunoSEQ multiplex PCR; TCRdb keeps in-frame clones, though not all of them. The sample yields approximately 150,000 clones, approximately 45% seen once. The specimen was CD4+ T cells sorted from blood. The receptors here all came from a human donor with alopecia areata.

CDR3 loop: CSVLTGSYGYTF. The CDR3 region has the DNA TGCAGCGTCCTGACAGGGAGCTATGGCTACACCTTC. J is TRBJ1-2 and V is TRBV29-1; 7 bases line up with TRBD1. V trimming: 6 bases; J trimming: 4 bases; junction bases outside the gene matches: 5. The CDR3 length is 12 residues. Germline CDR1 SQVTM, CDR2 ANQGSEA. The entire variable domain, with the rest obtained from reference TRBV29-1 and TRBJ1-2, is as follows: SAVISQKPSRDICQRGTSLTIQCQVDSQVTMMFWYRQQPGQSLTLIATANQGSEATYESGFVIDKFPISRPNLTFSTLTVSNMSPEDSSIYLCSVLTGSYGYTFGSGTRLTVV.

The chain joins TRBV6-9 to TRBJ2-5; D not resolved. Trimming cost V 6 bases and J 1 base, with 9 bases left between them. The CDR3 has 13 amino acids. Germline V CDR1 and CDR2: MNHGY, SVAAGI. CDR3 nucleotide sequence: TGTGCCAGCAGCTCCGTTACCCAAGAGACCCAGTACTTC. This encodes CASSSVTQETQYF.

The chain carries TRBV4-2 and TRBJ1-1; D is ambiguous. The length of the CDR3 is 14 residues. Germline values: CDR1 LGHNA, CDR2 YNFKEQ. Trimming removed 1 base from V and 3 bases from J, with 9 bases in between. This CDR3 reads CASSQVSYDTEAFF. CDR3 nucleotides: TGTGCCAGCAGCCAAGTCAGTTACGACACTGAAGCTTTCTTT.

The rearrangement joins TRBV18 to TRBJ2-3, with 8 bases identical to TRBD1. This CDR3 is 15 amino acids long. V lost 4 bases and J lost 5; bases outside the gene matches: 8. From germline, CDR1 is KGHSH and CDR2 LQKENI. The DNA for the CDR3 is TGTGCCAGCTCACTCGGACAGGGATTGGGAGATACGCAGTATTTT. It is translated as CASSLGQGLGDTQYF.

This clone was seen only once. Additional DNA sequences in this sample encode the identical CDR3. The chain recombines TRBV6-6 with TRBJ2-7, with 11 bases lining up with TRBD2. V was clipped by 6 bases and J by 1 base; unmatched bases: 2. This CDR3 region has 14 residues. Germline values: CDR1 MNHNY, CDR2 SVGAGI (reference sequence). The CDR3 DNA is TGTGCCAGCAGCGGGACTAGCGGTTCCTACGAGCAGTACTTC. It codes for CASSGTSGSYEQYF.

The chain links TRBV5-1 to TRBJ2-5; tentatively, D is TRBD1 (7 bases). Germline CDR1 SGHRS, CDR2 YFSETQ. The CDR3 extends over 13 amino acids. V lost 7 bases and J lost 1, with 11 bases in between. Here the CDR3 reads CASARGVQETQYF. The CDR3 DNA is TGCGCCAGCGCCAGGGGGGTCCAAGAGACCCAGTACTTC.

The gene calls are TRBV7-2 and TRBJ1-1, with D unresolved. In germline, CDR1 is SGHTA, CDR2 FQGNSA. CDR3 size: 15 residues. Trimming left V 1 base short and J 1 base short, with 10 bases between. The CDR3, as DNA: TGTGCCAGCAGCTTAGGCCCCGACCGGAACACTGAAGCTTTCTTT. Its translation is CASSLGPDRNTEAFF.

This clone has a single count. This chain links TRBV30 with TRBJ1-5; no clear D gene. This CDR3 has 15 amino acids. V was pared by 2 bases and J by 2 bases, with 13 bases between. Per the germline V gene, CDR1 is GTSNPN and CDR2 is SVGIG (reference sequence). CDR3: CAWSRAPGGNQPQHF. CDR3 bases: TGTGCCTGGAGTAGGGCCCCTGGGGGCAATCAGCCCCAGCATTTT.

The V call is TRBV29-1, the J call TRBJ2-7; D is possibly TRBD1 (5 bases). The CDR3 length is 12 residues. Germline V gives CDR1 SQVTM, CDR2 ANQGSEA. Trimming removed 4 bases from V and 2 bases from J, with 9 bases in between. This CDR3 reads CSVVTETYEQYF. CDR3 DNA sequence: TGCAGCGTTGTGACAGAAACCTACGAGCAGTACTTC.

V is TRBV15 and J is TRBJ2-1; D is perhaps TRBD2 (5 bases). The CDR3 runs 13 residues. Trimming shortened V by 5 bases and J by 6 bases, and 11 bases separated the two germline ends. Per germline, CDR1 LNHNV and CDR2 YYDKDF (reference sequence). CDR3 DNA sequence: TGTGCCACCAGCCCTCTAGCTATCAATGAGCAGTTCTTC. Protein: CATSPLAINEQFF.

This clone was seen more than once but under ten times. The CDR3 DNA is TGCAGCGTTGCCCGACAGGGAATGAACACTGAAGCTTTCTTT. Its translation: CSVARQGMNTEAFF. This sequence joins TRBV29-1 and TRBJ1-1; 7 bases map to TRBD1. The CDR3 is 14 amino acids. Germline CDR1 is SQVTM and CDR2 is ANQGSEA. Trimming at V came to 4 bases and at J to 0 bases, leaving 5 bases not matched to a gene.

In its sample, this clone was seen a few times. V and J are TRBV7-9 and TRBJ2-3; 9 nucleotides match TRBD2. The germline V gene has CDR1 SEHNR and CDR2 FQNEAQ (reference sequence). V dropped 4 bases and J dropped 4; count of bases not matched to a gene: 12. CDR3 length: 17 residues. In DNA form, the CDR3 reads TGTGCCAGCAGCTCCCCTTCTGGCGGGAGGGCCGCAGATACGCAGTATTTT. Translated: CASSSPSGGRAADTQYF.

The chain combines TRBV29-1 with TRBJ2-5; 12 positions agree with TRBD2. Germline V CDR1 and CDR2: SQVTM, ANQGSEA. Losses at the gene ends were 4 bases for V and 4 bases for J; bases not matched to a gene: 10. CDR3 size: 16 residues. The CDR3 sequence is CSVVQGSSGGGETQYF. Written as DNA, the CDR3 is TGCAGCGTTGTACAGGGGTCTAGCGGGGGGGGAGAGACCCAGTACTTC.

This clone was seen more than once but under ten times. The chain is built from TRBV29-1 and TRBJ2-5; 10 positions agree with TRBD1. The V gene end was trimmed by 6 bases and the J gene end by 5 bases; junction bases not matched to a gene: 9. This CDR3 is 14 amino acids long. Germline lookup yields CDR1 SQVTM and CDR2 ANQGSEA. The CDR3 loop is CSVNRGTGEETQYF. DNA for the CDR3: TGCAGCGTGAATCGGGGGACAGGGGAGGAGACCCAGTACTTC.

A note on this clone: The same CDR3 arises from other DNA sequences in this sample as well. The rearrangement links TRBV6-5 to TRBJ2-5, with a weak D call TRBD2 (6 bases). Deletions cut 6 bases from V and 5 bases from J, with 19 bases between. CDR3 length: 15 residues. The V gene's germline CDR1 is MNHEY and CDR2 SVGAGI. The CDR3 DNA reads TGTGCCAGCAGCTTCGGACTGGCGGGAATGGAGACCCAGTACTTC. As protein: CASSFGLAGMETQYF.

This chain uses TRBV29-1 with TRBJ1-1; no clear D. This CDR3 comprises 10 residues. Trimming shortened V by 7 bases and J by 5 bases, and 8 bases separated the two germline ends. Germline V gene lookup returns CDR1 SQVTM and CDR2 ANQGSEA. CDR3 nucleotide sequence: TGCAGCGCCTCCGGGACTGAAGCTTTCTTT. This encodes CSASGTEAFF.

V gene TRBV5-1 combines with J gene TRBJ2-2, with 7 bases aligning to TRBD1. CDR3 size: 15 residues. Trimming took 4 bases from V and 3 from J; bases not matched to a gene: 6. CDR1 and CDR2 (germline): SGHRS, YFSETQ. CDR3 coding DNA: TGCGCCAGCAGCCCACGACAGGGTGACACCGGGGAGCTGTTTTTT. The encoded protein is CASSPRQGDTGELFF.

This clone was observed once. This sequence joins TRBV29-1 and TRBJ2-2; D is undetermined. The CDR3 runs to 13 residues. Trimming pared 3 bases from V and 6 bases from J, leaving 11 bases between. Germline CDR1 and CDR2: SQVTM and ANQGSEA. In nucleotides, the CDR3 is TGCAGCGTTGATTACGGTGTGGCCGGGGAGCTGTTTTTT. Translation gives CSVDYGVAGELFF.

The gene calls are TRBV27 and TRBJ1-2, with no clear D. This CDR3 has 15 amino acids. Deletions cut 4 bases from V and 8 bases from J, with 20 bases between. CDR1 is MNHEY, CDR2 SMNVEV, per germline (reference sequence). The CDR3 DNA reads TGTGCCAGCAGTTCCCACGGGATGGGATTCGGGGGCTACACCTTC. The encoded protein is CASSSHGMGFGGYTF.

J is TRBJ2-7 and V is TRBV5-1; 7 bases are a match to TRBD2. The trim removed 2 bases at V and 6 bases at J, leaving 11 bases unmatched. The CDR3 contains 15 residues. Germline CDR1 is SGHRS and CDR2 is YFSETQ. The CDR3 reads CASSLQRGRLGEQYF. CDR3 DNA: TGCGCCAGCAGCTTACAGCGGGGCCGCCTCGGCGAGCAGTACTTC.

The CDR3 spells CASSSPGTSGQALDIQYF. The DNA for the CDR3 is TGTGCCAGCAGTTCCCCCGGGACTAGCGGGCAGGCGTTGGACATTCAGTACTTC. The chain uses TRBV28 and TRBJ2-4, with 12 bases identical to TRBD2. V shed 4 bases and J 8 bases; nucleotides not matched to a gene: 15. CDR1 MDHEN and CDR2 SYDVKM come from the germline V gene. The CDR3 is 18 amino acids.

This CDR3 is CASSEVADYGYTF. The CDR3 nucleotides read TGTGCCAGCAGTGAAGTAGCAGACTATGGCTACACCTTC. The chain links TRBV2 to TRBJ1-2; D remains ambiguous. Trimming removed 1 base at V and 3 bases at J, with 6 bases between. The CDR3 extends over 13 amino acids. CDR1 is SNHLY and CDR2 is FYNNEI in the germline V gene.

V is TRBV19 and J is TRBJ2-5; TRBD2 is a possible D gene (5 bases). This CDR3 is built from 14 residues. Germline V CDR1 and CDR2: LNHDA, SQIVND (reference sequence). Trimming shortened V by 5 bases and J by 3 bases, and 13 bases separated the two germline ends. In nucleotides, the CDR3 is TGTGCCAGTAGTTTCCTTGGGAGAGAAGAGACCCAGTACTTC. Translated, it gives CASSFLGREETQYF.